A single TCR beta chain is shown here with its context. The RNA, roughly 0.5 to 1 ug, was put through reverse transcription using random hexamers. An immunoSEQ multiplex PCR amplified TCR beta CDR3 over 54 Vbeta and 13 Jbeta. TCRdb re-called the immunoSEQ multiplex PCR reads through MiXCR, storing one row per CDR3 protein. Here the sample spans about 210,000 distinct CDR3 sequences, roughly 95% being singletons. This entry comes from a study of CD8 T cells in Susac syndrome. The authors sequenced TCR beta from blood CD8+ and CD4+ T cells. Controls were age- and sex-matched healthy donors. TEMRA cells were enriched by FACS, and CD4+ and CD8+ T cells were negatively isolated. This CDR3 has 13 residues. The germline CDR1 and CDR2 sequences are DFQATT and SNEGSKA (reference sequence). Trimming left V 6 bases short and J 1 base short, with 7 bases between.

Sequencing was carried out using CD4+ T cells from PBMCs. The receptor was derived from a human donor in good health. The rearrangement uses TRBV20-1 and TRBJ2-6; D is unresolved. Written as DNA, the CDR3 is TGCAGTGCCCTCAGTTCTGGGGCCAACGTCCTGACTTTC. Translated: CSALSSGANVLTF.